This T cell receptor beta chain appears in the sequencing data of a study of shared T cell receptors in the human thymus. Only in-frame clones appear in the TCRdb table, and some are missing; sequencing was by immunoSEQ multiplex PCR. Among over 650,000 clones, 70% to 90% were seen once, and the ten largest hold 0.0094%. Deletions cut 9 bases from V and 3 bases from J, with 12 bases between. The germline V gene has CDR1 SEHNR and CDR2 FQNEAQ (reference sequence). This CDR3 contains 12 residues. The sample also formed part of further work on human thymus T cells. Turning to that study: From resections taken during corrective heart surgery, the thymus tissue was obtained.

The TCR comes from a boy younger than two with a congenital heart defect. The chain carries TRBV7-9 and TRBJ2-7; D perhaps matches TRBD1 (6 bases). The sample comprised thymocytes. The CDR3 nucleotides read TGTGCCAGTAGACAGGACAGCTACGAGCAGTACTTC. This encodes CASRQDSYEQYF.